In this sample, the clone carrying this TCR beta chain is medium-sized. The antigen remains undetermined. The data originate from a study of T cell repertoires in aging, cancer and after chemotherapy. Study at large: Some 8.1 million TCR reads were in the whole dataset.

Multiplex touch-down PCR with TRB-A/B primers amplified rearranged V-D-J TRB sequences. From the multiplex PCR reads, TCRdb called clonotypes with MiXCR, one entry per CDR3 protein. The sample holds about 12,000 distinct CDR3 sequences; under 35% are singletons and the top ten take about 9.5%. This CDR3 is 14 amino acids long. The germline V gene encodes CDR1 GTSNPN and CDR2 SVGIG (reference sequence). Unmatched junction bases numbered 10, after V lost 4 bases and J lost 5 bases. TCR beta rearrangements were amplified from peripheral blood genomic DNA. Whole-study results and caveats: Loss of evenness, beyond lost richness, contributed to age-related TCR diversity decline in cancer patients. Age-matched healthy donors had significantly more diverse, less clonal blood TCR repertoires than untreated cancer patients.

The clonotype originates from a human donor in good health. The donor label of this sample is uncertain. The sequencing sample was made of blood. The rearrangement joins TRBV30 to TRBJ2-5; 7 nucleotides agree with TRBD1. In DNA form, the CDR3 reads TGTGCCTGGAATTCAGGGGGAGTGGGGGAGACCCAGTACTTC. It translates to CAWNSGGVGETQYF. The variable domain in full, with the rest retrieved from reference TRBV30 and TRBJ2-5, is SQTIHQWPATLVQPVGSPLSLECTVEGTSNPNLYWYRQAAGRGLQLLFYSVGIGQISSEVPQNLSASRPQDRQFILSSKKLLLSDSGFYLCAWNSGGVGETQYFGPGTRLLVL.